This T cell receptor (beta chain) originates from a study of PD-L1 blockade in urothelial cancer (dated by TCRdb to 2015 to 2018). The study in broad terms: Every patient began therapy in 2014 and was given atezolizumab 1,200 mg intravenously every 3 weeks. About 90% of the 29 patients were identified as males with urothelial cancer of bladder origin, and a prior smoking history was reported by 18 of 29 patients. An ECOG performance status of 0 or 1 was recorded for the patients, and 0 to 3 prior chemotherapy regimens had been received by the patients. Blood samples were analyzed at two time points: 3 weeks after treatment start (second dose) and 6 weeks after treatment start. A median of about 150,000 T cells and around 81,000 unique TCRs was obtained from blood samples, and a median clonality of about 0.08 was observed. The study, an exploratory multi-omic analysis, examined somatic, immune and clinical correlates of response to PD-L1 blockade with atezolizumab in urothelial cancer. Pretreatment tumor samples, along with matched peripheral blood collected serially before and after atezolizumab treatment, underwent TCR sequencing. Progression-free survival longer than 6 months counted as durable clinical benefit, and TCR features were additionally tested against both progression-free and overall survival. In the same patients who had TCR sequencing, pretreatment tumors also underwent whole exome sequencing and RNA sequencing. Under 10 patients achieved durable clinical benefit and some 20 did not. Over 28 patients had pretreatment blood TCR-seq, about 25 had at least one posttreatment blood collection, and about 25 had tumor TCR-seq.

Synthetic TCR analog templates were spiked into each PCR so that absolute template abundance could be estimated from read counts. TCRbeta CDR3 regions were amplified from genomic DNA with bias-controlled V and J gene primers using the immunoSEQ assay. Sequencing of rearranged TCRbeta segments was performed at approximately 20X coverage. The study's own analysis went as follows. Clustering was used to correct sequencing errors, and CDR3s were annotated against IMGT to assign V, D and J genes. Downstream analyses used only productive TCRbeta rearrangements, leaving out any out-of-frame or stop-codon sequences. Clonality was computed as one minus Shannon entropy normalized by the log of the number of unique productive sequences. Clones differing between time points or between blood and tumor were identified using Fisher's exact test with Benjamini-Hochberg correction, with an adjusted p below 0.01 applied as the threshold. Here the immuneACCESS table is served through TCRdb, limited to in-frame sequences with V and J called. Missing clones are a known gap in these copies; in checked studies unresolved V genes cover under half, and the rest lacks a known reason. That table furnishes V, J and clone size, whereas the DNA furnished D and trimming. The sample table contains tens of thousands of clones; only one count was recorded for roughly 75% of them. The ten largest clones add up to about 4.1% of the sample.

What the time point label conveys for this sample: pretreatment peripheral blood. A cohort of 25 to 35 patients with locally advanced or metastatic urothelial carcinoma, treated at Memorial Sloan Kettering on a trial protocol, was included. Peripheral blood mononuclear cells were collected pretreatment and during treatment, with between 1 and 8 total time points obtained per patient. The Qiagen DNeasy Blood extraction kit was used to purify genomic DNA from total PBMCs and from tumor samples. PBMCs were collected pretreatment and during treatment, and were isolated and stored as previously described. On this clone itself: Its antigen specificity is not known. Base qualities are not provided; no much larger clone lies one nucleotide away.

Results and caveats for the whole study, not just this receptor: Improved progression-free and overall survival was associated with having pretreatment peripheral blood TCR clonality below the median. Because the sample size was small (n ≈ 31) and many of the analyses were exploratory, the results are meant to be hypothesis-generating. Among patients with durable benefit, tumor-associated TCR clones showed greater expansion in peripheral blood 3 weeks after treatment started (n ≈ 21, p = 0.022).

According to the germline V gene, CDR1 reads SNHLY and CDR2 reads FYNNEI. Trimming removed 3 bases from V and 3 bases from J, leaving 6 bases between the germline ends. CDR3 length: 12 amino acids, cysteine to phenylalanine. The retained sequence is limited to the CDR3, 36 bases, with the frame set at the first base. This sequence uses TRBV2 and TRBJ2-7; a confident D gene designation cannot be given. The TCR comes from a man between 65 and 85 years old with urothelial cancer. The sample consisted of PBMCs, taken around atezolizumab (anti-PD-L1) treatment. The encoded CDR3 is CASSEAGYEQYF. The sequenced DNA is TGTGCCAGCAGTGAGGCAGGCTACGAGCAGTACTTC.